This TCR beta chain came from a study of T-cell reconstitution after alpha-beta-depleted transplantation in children (dated by TCRdb to 2016 to 2017). Background on the whole study: T-cell immune reconstitution after TCRalphabeta/CD19-depleted allogeneic hematopoietic cell transplantation in children was quantitatively tracked in the study by means of TCR repertoire profiling.

A remark on this clonotype: Its recognized antigen is unknown. No much larger clone exists at a distance of one base, and base qualities are not known.

Reading the label with the study, this specimen's treatment or condition is: allogeneic hematopoietic cell transplantation with graft depleted of TCRalphabeta T cells and CD19 B cells. The children who served as transplant recipients had been given grafts of TCRalphabeta/CD19-depleted allogeneic hematopoietic cells. The investigation overall reported the following: The apparently early recovery of alphabetaT-cell counts about two months after transplant reportedly depended on only several hundred rapidly expanded clones that came from non-depleted graft cells. In some patients, the high TCRbeta diversity seen at day 60 was put down to recipient T cells and intrathymic progenitors that had survived conditioning. Over the following months the frequencies of hyperexpanded clones went down, and after one year T-cell counts and TCRbeta diversity were mostly credited to newly produced T cells.

Library construction relied on PCR. TCRdb lists the instrument as Illumina HiSeq 2500. TCR library preparation used molecular barcoding, with unique molecular identifiers applied to normalize quantification of the TCRbeta repertoire. TCRdb passed the public sequencing reads through fastp at Q25 and MiXCR, retaining productive beta sequences. Rows matching on CDR3 protein sequence are summarized as one entry with the most common DNA and genes. This sample has approximately 85,000 distinct CDR3 sequences in its table, and 14% of those were observed once. Clones ranked in the top ten supply 25% to 30% of the sample. The receptor was derived from a male patient aged 2 to 9 who had a stem cell transplant for acute lymphoblastic leukemia, so the T cells may come from the graft donor. The sample was PBMCs, mostly from graft donor cells, taken 180 days after TCRalphabeta/CD19-depleted stem cell transplant.

The CDR3 amino acid sequence is: CASSVAQKDTQYF. The DNA reads TGTGCCAGCAGCGTAGCTCAGAAGGATACGCAGTATTTT. The chain couples TRBV9 to TRBJ2-3; the D gene cannot be named for sure. CDR1 and CDR2 (SGDLS, YYNGEE) derive from the germline V gene. The CDR3 goes from the cysteine to the phenylalanine over 13 residues. Only CDR3 DNA remains: 39 bases, in frame from the first base. V loses 0 bases, J loses 6 bases, and the germline ends lie 8 bases apart. Reference TRBV9 and TRBJ2-3 genes cover what lies past the CDR3, so the full variable domain is DSGVTQTPKHLITATGQRVTLRCSPRSGDLSVYWYQQSLDQGLQFLIQYYNGEERAKGNILERFSAQQFPDLHSELNLSSLELGDSALYFCASSVAQKDTQYFGPGTRLTVL.